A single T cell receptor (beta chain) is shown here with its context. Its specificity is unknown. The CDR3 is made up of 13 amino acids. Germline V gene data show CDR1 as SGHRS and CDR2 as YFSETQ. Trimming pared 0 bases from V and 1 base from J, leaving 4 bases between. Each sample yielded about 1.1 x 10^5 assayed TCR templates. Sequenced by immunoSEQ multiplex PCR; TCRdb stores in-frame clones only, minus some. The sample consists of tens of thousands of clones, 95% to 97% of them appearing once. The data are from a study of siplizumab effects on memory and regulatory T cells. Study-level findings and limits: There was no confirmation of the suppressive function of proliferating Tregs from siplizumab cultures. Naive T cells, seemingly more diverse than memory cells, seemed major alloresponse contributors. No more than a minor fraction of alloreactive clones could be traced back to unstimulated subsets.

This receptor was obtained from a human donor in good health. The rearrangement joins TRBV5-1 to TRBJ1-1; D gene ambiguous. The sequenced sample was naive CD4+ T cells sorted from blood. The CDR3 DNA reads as TGCGCCAGCAGCTTGGGAAAGAACACTGAAGCTTTCTTT. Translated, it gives CASSLGKNTEAFF.